The following is a T cell receptor (beta chain) sequence with its context. Its specificity is unknown. The primer mix had 60 Vbeta and 13 Jbeta primers. Assay used: immunoSEQ multiplex PCR; TCRdb lists only in-frame clones, some missing. Of 95,000 to 100,000 clones in the sample, roughly three quarters were seen once. V shed 6 bases and J 4 bases; nucleotides not matched to a gene: 10. Germline-derived CDR1 and CDR2 are SNHLY and FYNNEI. This CDR3 contains 15 residues. Nominally healthy donors were sampled, though unrecorded immune exposures were likely. The data belong to a study of cytomegalovirus exposure and HLA in healthy donors. Study results and caveats: Donors belonging to an Asian-associated ancestry cluster reportedly showed fewer N-insertions in productive TCRs than the approximately 640-donor mean, according to what a later analysis found. TCR beta sequences numbering over 15,000 were associated with HLA alleles at 0.05 false discovery rate in a later analysis.

V gene TRBV2 combines with J gene TRBJ2-5, with 8 nucleotides matching TRBD2. Sequencing input: PBMCs. This clonotype was sampled from a man in his forties in good health and CMV-seronegative. CDR3 sequence: CASSGGTSSRETQYF. CDR3 nucleotide sequence: TGTGCCAGCAGCGGAGGGACTAGTAGTAGAGAGACCCAGTACTTC.